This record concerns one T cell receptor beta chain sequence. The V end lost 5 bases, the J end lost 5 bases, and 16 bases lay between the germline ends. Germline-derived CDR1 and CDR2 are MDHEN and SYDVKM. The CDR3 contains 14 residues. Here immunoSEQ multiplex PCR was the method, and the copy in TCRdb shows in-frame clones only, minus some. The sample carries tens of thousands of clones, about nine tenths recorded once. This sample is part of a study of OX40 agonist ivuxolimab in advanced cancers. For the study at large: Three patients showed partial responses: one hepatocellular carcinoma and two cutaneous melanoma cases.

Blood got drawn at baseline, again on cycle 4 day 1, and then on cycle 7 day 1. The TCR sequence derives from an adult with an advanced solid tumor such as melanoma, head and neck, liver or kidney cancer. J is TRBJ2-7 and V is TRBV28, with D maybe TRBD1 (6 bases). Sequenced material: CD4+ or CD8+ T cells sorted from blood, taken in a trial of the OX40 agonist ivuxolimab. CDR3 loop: CASSPEDSLDEQYF. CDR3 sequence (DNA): TGTGCCAGCAGTCCCGAGGACAGTTTAGACGAGCAGTACTTC.